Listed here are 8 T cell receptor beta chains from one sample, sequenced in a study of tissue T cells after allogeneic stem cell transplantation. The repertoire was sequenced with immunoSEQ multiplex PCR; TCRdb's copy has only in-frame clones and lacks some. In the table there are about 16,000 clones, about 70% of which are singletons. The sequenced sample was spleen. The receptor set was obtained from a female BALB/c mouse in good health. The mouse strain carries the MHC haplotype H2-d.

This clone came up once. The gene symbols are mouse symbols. This CDR3 reads CASSITGQVNTEVFF. CDR3 DNA (partial): TGTGCCAGCAGTATAACTGGACAGGTCAACACAGAAGTCTTC. This chain connects TRBV19 to TRBJ1-1; 7 bases match TRBD1. Sequencing ends 1 residue short of the CDR3 end; the germline J gene provides the rest. CDR1 and CDR2 from the germline V gene are FNHDT and SITEND (reference sequence). Trimming removed 1 base from V and 2 bases from J; junction bases left unmatched: 5. This CDR3 comprises 15 residues.

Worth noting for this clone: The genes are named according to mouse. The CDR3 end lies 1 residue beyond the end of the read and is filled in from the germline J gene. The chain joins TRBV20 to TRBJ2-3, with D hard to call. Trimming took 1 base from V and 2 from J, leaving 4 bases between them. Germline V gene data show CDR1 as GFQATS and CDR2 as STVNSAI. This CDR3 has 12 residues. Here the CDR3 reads CGARGPAETLYF. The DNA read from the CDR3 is TGTGGTGCTAGGGGGCCTGCAGAAACGCTGTAT. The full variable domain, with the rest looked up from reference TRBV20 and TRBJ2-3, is GALVYQYPRRTICKSGTSMRMECQAVGFQATSVAWYRQSPQKTFELIALSTVNSAIKYEQNFTQEKFPISHPNLSFSSMTVLNAYLEDRGLYLCGARGPAETLYFGSGTRLTVL.

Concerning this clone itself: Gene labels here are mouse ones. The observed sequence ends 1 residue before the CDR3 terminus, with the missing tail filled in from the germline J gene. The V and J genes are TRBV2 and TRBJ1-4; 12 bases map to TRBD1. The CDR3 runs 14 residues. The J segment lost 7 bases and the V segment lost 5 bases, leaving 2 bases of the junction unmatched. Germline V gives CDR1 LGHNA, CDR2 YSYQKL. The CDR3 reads CASSWDRGPERLFF. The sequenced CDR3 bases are TGTGCCAGCAGCTGGGACAGGGGGCCCGAAAGATTATTT.

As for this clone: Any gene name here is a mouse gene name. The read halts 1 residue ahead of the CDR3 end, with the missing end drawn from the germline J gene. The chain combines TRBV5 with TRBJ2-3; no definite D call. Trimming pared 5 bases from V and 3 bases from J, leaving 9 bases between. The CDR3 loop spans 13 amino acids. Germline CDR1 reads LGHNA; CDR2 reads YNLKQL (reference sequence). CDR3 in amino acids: CASSTIQAETLYF. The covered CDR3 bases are TGTGCCAGCAGCACTATACAAGCAGAAACGCTGTAT.

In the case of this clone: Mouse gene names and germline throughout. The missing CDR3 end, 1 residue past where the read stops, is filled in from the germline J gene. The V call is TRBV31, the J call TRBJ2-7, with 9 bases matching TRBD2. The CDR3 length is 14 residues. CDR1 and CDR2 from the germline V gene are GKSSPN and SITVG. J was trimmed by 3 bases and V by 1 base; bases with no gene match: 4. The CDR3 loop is CAWSPPGLGYEQYF. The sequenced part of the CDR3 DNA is TGTGCCTGGAGTCCTCCGGGACTGGGCTATGAACAGTAC. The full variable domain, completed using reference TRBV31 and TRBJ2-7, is AQTIHQWPVAEIKAVGSPLSLGCTIKGKSSPNLYWYWQATGGTLQQLFYSITVGQVESVVQLNLSASRPKDDQFILSTEKLLLSHSGFYLCAWSPPGLGYEQYFGPGTRLTVL.

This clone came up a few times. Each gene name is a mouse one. The covered CDR3 bases are TGTGCCAGCAGTATGGTGCAGGGAAACGAAAGATTATTT. Translated: CASSMVQGNERLF. In full, the CDR3 is CASSMVQGNERLFF. V and J are TRBV19 and TRBJ1-4, with a tentative D call TRBD1 (5 bases). The read halts 1 residue ahead of the CDR3 end, with the missing end drawn from the germline J gene. V dropped 2 bases and J dropped 5 bases, with 10 bases sitting between them. Germline V gene data show CDR1 as FNHDT and CDR2 as SITEND (reference sequence). The CDR3 spans 14 residues.

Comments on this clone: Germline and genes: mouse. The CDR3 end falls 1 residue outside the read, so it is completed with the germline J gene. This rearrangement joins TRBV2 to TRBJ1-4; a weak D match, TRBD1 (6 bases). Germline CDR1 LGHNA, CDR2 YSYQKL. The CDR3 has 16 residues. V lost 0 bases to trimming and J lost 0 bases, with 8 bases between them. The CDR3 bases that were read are TGTGCCAGCAGCCAAGATGGGGGCCTTTCCAACGAAAGATTATTT. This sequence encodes CASSQDGGLSNERLF. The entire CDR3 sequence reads CASSQDGGLSNERLFF.

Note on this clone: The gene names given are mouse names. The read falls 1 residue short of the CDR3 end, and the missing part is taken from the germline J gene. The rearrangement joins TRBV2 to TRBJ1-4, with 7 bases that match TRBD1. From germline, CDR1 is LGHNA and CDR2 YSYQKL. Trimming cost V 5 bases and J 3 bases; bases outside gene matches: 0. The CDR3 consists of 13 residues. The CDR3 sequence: CASSRGPNERLFF. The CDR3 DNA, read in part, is TGTGCCAGCAGCAGGGGGCCCAACGAAAGATTATTT.